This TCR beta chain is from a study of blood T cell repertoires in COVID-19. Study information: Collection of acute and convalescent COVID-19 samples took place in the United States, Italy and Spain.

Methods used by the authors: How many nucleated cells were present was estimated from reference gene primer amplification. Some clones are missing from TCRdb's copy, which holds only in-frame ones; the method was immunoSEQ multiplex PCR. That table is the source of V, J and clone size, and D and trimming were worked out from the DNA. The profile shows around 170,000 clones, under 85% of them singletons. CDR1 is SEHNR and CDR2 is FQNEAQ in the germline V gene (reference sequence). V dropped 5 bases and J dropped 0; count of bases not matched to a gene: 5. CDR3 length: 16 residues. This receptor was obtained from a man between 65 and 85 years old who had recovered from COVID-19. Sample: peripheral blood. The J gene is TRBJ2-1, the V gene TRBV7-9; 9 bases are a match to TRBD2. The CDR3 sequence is CASSLLSGSSYNEQFF. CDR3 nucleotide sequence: TGTGCCAGCAGCCTACTTAGCGGGAGCTCCTACAATGAGCAGTTCTTC.